This TCR beta chain was captured by sequencing in a study of shared clonotypes between healthy human individuals. Generated by immunoSEQ multiplex PCR, the TCRdb table keeps only in-frame clones and is missing some. Of some 300,000 clones listed, 70% to 75% are singletons. CDR3 length equals 15 residues. The ends were cut back, 0 bases at V and 7 bases at J, with 16 bases in the middle. The germline V gene encodes CDR1 LGHNA and CDR2 YNFKEQ. The sequenced sample was memory CD4+ T cells sorted from blood. The subset here: CD45RA-negative fraction. This receptor was taken from a man aged 30-40 years in good health. The chain has TRBV4-2 and TRBJ2-7, with D hard to call. In DNA form, the CDR3 reads TGTGCCAGCAGCCAAGACTCGCGGTCTACCAGGGAGCAGTACTTC. As protein: CASSQDSRSTREQYF.